The sequence of this TCR beta chain was determined in a study of T cell changes during pregnancy in multiple sclerosis (dated by TCRdb to about 2019). Study-wide context: The study looked at changes in the T cell repertoire across pregnancy in women with multiple sclerosis.

Libraries were constructed by the immunoSEQ multiplex PCR assay. TCRdb took this table from immuneACCESS and kept in-frame rearrangements with V and J called. Such tables lack part of the clones; where checked against another copy, unresolved V genes explain under half of the gap, and the rest is unexplained. The sample table contains about 92,000 clones; only one count was recorded for over 80% of them. Around 2.5% of the sample is held by the ten biggest clonotypes. Points on this clone: Its antigen remains unidentified. Base qualities are not at hand, and no much larger clone is one base apart.

Trimming at the junction amounts to 5 bases on V and 4 bases on J, and the germline ends lie 11 bases apart. The CDR3 starts with the cysteine, ends with the phenylalanine, and has 13 residues. Just the 39-base CDR3 DNA is kept, in frame starting at base 1. CDR1 MNHEY and CDR2 SVGAGI were looked up in the germline V gene. The receptor was isolated from a female donor with multiple sclerosis, enrolled in a pregnancy study. The sequence joins TRBV6-5 to TRBJ1-1, with the D segment identity uncertain. Sequenced material: peripheral blood, taken in the first trimester of pregnancy. CDR3 reads: CASSISTGTEAFF. In nucleotides, the sequence is TGTGCCAGCAGTATATCCACGGGCACTGAAGCTTTCTTT.